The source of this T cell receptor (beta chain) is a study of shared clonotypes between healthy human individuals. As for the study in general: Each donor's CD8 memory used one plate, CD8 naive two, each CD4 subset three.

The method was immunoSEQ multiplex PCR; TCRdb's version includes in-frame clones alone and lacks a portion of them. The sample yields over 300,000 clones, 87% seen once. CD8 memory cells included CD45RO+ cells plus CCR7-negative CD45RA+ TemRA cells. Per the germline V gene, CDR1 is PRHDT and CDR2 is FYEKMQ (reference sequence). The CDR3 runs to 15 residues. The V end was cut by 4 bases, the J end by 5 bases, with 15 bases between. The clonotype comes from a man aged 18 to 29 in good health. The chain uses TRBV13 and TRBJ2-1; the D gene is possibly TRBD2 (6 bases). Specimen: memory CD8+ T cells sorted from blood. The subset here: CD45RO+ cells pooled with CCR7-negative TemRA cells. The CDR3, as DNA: TGTGCCAGCAGCTCCCCCGGGACGGGGGACAATGAGCAGTTCTTC. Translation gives CASSSPGTGDNEQFF.